These T cell receptor beta chains were read from a single sample in a study of T cells in localized non-small cell lung cancer. Assay: immunoSEQ multiplex PCR; the TCRdb copy retains only in-frame clones and omits some. The table shows tens of thousands of clones, with 65% to 85% occurring only once. The sequencing used peripheral blood, collected before any cancer treatment. The source of these receptors is a female donor older than 55 with stage I lung adenocarcinoma. The CDR3 runs from the conserved cysteine through the conserved F or W. Fields, in order: V gene, J gene, CDR3 protein.

v_call: TRBV27
j_call: TRBJ2-1
cdr3_aa: CASSFSVFNEQFF

v_call: TRBV29-1
j_call: TRBJ1-2
cdr3_aa: CSVRTGGRGYGYTF

v_call: TRBV19
j_call: TRBJ1-2
cdr3_aa: CASSMEGTYGYTF

v_call: TRBV7-9
j_call: TRBJ2-1
cdr3_aa: CASSLANNEQFF

v_call: TRBV9
j_call: TRBJ1-5
cdr3_aa: CASSVWEQGGQPQHF

v_call: TRBV5-1
j_call: TRBJ1-1
cdr3_aa: CASSFWGNTEAFF

v_call: TRBV4-3
j_call: TRBJ2-3
cdr3_aa: CASSKGAGVADTQYF

v_call: TRBV7-8
j_call: TRBJ2-7
cdr3_aa: CASSPLTGSEQYF

v_call: TRBV7-2
j_call: TRBJ2-3
cdr3_aa: CASSLAAGVLDTQYF

v_call: TRBV15
j_call: TRBJ2-1
cdr3_aa: CATSGREGLRNEQFF

v_call: TRBV4-3
j_call: TRBJ1-5
cdr3_aa: CASSQDTGWYQPQHF

v_call: TRBV9
j_call: TRBJ1-4
cdr3_aa: CASSPMGQGDSLFF

v_call: TRBV6-5
j_call: TRBJ1-2
cdr3_aa: CASSYLPGAGDIF

v_call: TRBV7-2
j_call: TRBJ2-7
cdr3_aa: CASSLVAGNEQYF

v_call: TRBV5-6
j_call: TRBJ2-7
cdr3_aa: CASSGATGLGYEQYF

v_call: TRBV5-6
j_call: TRBJ2-3
cdr3_aa: CASSLGQIPSTDTQYF

v_call: TRBV29-1
j_call: TRBJ1-2
cdr3_aa: CSDRDRAYSGGYTF

v_call: TRBV6-5
j_call: TRBJ1-1
cdr3_aa: CASSRGSTEAFF

v_call: TRBV7-8
j_call: TRBJ2-7
cdr3_aa: CASSPQSQVVYEQYF

v_call: TRBV28
j_call: TRBJ2-1
cdr3_aa: CASSPGGAGLDNEQFF

v_call: TRBV18
j_call: TRBJ2-7
cdr3_aa: CASSPQGSYEQYF

v_call: TRBV5-1
j_call: TRBJ1-1
cdr3_aa: CASSIQPTRQGMNTEAFF

v_call: TRBV2
j_call: TRBJ2-6
cdr3_aa: CASSETAPGANVLTF

v_call: TRBV5-1
j_call: TRBJ2-7
cdr3_aa: CASSLLRGPPADEQYF

v_call: TRBV19
j_call: TRBJ2-7
cdr3_aa: CASSIGAAGEQYF

v_call: TRBV5-4
j_call: TRBJ2-1
cdr3_aa: CASSSSPREEEQFF

v_call: TRBV20-1
j_call: TRBJ2-5
cdr3_aa: CSGGIGQTQYF